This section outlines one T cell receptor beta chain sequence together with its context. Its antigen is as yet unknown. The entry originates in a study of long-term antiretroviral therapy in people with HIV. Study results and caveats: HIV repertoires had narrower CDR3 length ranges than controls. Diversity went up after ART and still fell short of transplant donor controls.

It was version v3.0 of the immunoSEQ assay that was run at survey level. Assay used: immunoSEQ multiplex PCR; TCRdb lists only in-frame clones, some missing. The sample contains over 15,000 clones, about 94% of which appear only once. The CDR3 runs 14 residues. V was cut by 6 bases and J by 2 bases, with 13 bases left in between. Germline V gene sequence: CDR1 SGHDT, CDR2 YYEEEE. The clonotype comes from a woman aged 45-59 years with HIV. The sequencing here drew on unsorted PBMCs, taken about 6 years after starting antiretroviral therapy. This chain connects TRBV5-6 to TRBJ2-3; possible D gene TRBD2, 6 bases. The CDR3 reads CASKETRFTDTQYF. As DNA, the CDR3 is TGTGCCAGCAAAGAGACTAGGTTCACAGATACGCAGTATTTT.